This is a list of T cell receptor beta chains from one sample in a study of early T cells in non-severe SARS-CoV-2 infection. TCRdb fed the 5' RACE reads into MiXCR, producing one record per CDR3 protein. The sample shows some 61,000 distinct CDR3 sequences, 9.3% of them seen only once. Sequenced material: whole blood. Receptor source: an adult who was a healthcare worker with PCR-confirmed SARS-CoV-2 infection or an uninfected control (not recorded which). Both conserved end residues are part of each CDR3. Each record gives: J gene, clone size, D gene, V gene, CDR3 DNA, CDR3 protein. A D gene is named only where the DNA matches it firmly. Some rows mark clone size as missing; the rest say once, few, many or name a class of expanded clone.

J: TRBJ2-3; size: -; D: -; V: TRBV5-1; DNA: TGCGCCAGCAGCTTGGGGGGTACATCGAACACAGATACGCAGTATTTT; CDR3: CASSLGGTSNTDTQYF
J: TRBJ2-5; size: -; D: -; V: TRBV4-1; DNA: TGCGCCAGCAGCCTCGGTCATTCTGAGACCCAGTACTTC; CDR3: CASSLGHSETQYF
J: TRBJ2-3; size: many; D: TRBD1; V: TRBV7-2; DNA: TGTGCCAGCAATGAGGACAGGGGGCCTAGCACAGATACGCAGTATTTT; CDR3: CASNEDRGPSTDTQYF
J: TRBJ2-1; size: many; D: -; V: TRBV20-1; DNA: TGCAGTGCTAGAGATCGGGCGTACAATGAGCAGTTCTTC; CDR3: CSARDRAYNEQFF
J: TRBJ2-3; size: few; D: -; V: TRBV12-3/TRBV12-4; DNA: TGTGCCAGCAGTTTTCGGGGGCACGAGAATACGCAGTATTTT; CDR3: CASSFRGHENTQYF
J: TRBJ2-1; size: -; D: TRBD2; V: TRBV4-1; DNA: TGCGCCACCCGCCCTGGCGGGGGCAATGAGCAGTTCTTC; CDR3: CATRPGGGNEQFF
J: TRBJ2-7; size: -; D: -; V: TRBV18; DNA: TGTGCCAGCTCACCAGGGGCTACCAGCACCGAGCAGTACTTC; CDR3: CASSPGATSTEQYF
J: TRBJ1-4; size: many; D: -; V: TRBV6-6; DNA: TGTGCCAGCAGTTACTCCGACCTTACCAGGGTAACTAATGAAAAACTGTTTTTT; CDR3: CASSYSDLTRVTNEKLFF
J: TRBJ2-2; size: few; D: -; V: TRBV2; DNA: TGTGCCAGCAGCCTATACACCGGGGAGCTGTTTTTT; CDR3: CASSLYTGELFF
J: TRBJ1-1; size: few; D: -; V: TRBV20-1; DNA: TGCAGTGCTAGGAGGGGGACGAACACTGAAGCTTTCTTT; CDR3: CSARRGTNTEAFF
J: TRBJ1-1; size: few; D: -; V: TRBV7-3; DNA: TGTGCCAGCAGCTTAACGGTAGCGGGCTCAGGGAGCGCTGAAGCTTTCTTT; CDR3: CASSLTVAGSGSAEAFF
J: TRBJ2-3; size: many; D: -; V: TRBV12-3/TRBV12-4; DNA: TGTGCCAGCAGTTTGCCCGCCGGGGATACGCAGTATTTT; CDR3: CASSLPAGDTQYF
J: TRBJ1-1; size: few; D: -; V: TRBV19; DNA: TGTGCCAGTAGTATAGCTCCAGACACCCCCCGTGAGGACACTGAAGCTTTCTTT; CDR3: CASSIAPDTPREDTEAFF
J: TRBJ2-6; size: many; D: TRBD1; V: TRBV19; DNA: TGTGCCAGTAGTATAGCGACAGGGGCAAGCTCTGGGGCCAACGTCCTGACTTTC; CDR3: CASSIATGASSGANVLTF
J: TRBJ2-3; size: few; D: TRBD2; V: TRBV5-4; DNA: TGTGCCAGCAGCTCCGGTGGACGGGGGAGGGGAGATACGCAGTATTTT; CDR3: CASSSGGRGRGDTQYF
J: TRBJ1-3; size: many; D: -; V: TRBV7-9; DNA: TGTGCCAGCAGCGAGTACTCTGGAAACACCATATATTTT; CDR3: CASSEYSGNTIYF
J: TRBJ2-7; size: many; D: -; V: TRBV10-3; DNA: TGTGCCATCAGAGGAGAATCCCGCTCCTACGAGCAGTACTTC; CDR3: CAIRGESRSYEQYF
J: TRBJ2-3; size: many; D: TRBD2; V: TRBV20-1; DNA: TGCAGTGCCCCAAGCGGGGGGGCGGATACGCAGTATTTT; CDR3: CSAPSGGADTQYF
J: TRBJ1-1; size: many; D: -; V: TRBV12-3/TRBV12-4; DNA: TGTGCCAGCAGCCACTTATCTACCGGGAACACTGAAGCTTTCTTT; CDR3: CASSHLSTGNTEAFF
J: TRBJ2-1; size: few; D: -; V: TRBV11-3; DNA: TGTGCCAGCAGCCGAGGCAGCGGGCCGTACAATGAGCAGTTCTTC; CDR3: CASSRGSGPYNEQFF
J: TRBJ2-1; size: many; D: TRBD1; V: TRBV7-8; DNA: TGTGCCAGCAGTTCCGACAGGGGGCTCTACAATGAGCAGTTCTTC; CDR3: CASSSDRGLYNEQFF
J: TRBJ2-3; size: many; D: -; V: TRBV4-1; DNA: TGCGCCAGCAGCCAAGTAGGAAATACGCAGTATTTT; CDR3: CASSQVGNTQYF
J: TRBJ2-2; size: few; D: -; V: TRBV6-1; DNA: TGTGCCGGACAGGAGGGGGTCCTAAACACCGGGGAGCTGTTTTTT; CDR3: CAGQEGVLNTGELFF
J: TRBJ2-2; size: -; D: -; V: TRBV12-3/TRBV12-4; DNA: TGTGCCGTCCAGAGAAGTGGGTCGACGAGCGGGGAGCTGTTTTTT; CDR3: CAVQRSGSTSGELFF
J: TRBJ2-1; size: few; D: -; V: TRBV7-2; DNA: TGTGCCAGCAGGGAAGGGGGACTCTACAATGAGCAGTTCTTC; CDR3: CASREGGLYNEQFF
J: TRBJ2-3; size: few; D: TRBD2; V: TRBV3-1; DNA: TGTGCCAGCAGCCAAGAAACTGGACTAGCGAGGACGCAGTATTTT; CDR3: CASSQETGLARTQYF
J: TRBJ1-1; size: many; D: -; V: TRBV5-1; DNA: TGCGCCAGCAGCTTAAAGGGGTTTACTGAAGCTTTCTTT; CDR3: CASSLKGFTEAFF
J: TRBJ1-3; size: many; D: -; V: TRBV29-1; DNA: TGCAGCGTTGAGGAAAGGGACATATATTTT; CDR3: CSVEERDIYF
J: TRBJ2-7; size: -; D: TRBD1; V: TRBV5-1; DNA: TGCGCCAGCAGCTCCCCGGGACAGGGCCGCCCGGACGAGCAGTACTTC; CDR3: CASSSPGQGRPDEQYF
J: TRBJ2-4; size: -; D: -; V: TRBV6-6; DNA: TGTGCCAGCAGCCCTGGTTTGGTTCAGTACTTC; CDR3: CASSPGLVQYF